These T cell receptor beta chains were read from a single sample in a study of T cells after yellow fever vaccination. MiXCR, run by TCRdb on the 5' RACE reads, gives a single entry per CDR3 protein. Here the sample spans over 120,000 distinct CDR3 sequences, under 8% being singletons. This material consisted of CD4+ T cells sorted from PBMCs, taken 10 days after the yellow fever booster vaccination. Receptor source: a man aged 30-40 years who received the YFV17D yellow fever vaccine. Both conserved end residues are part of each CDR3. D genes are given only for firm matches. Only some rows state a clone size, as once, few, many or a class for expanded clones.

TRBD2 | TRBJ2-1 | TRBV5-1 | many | CASSFSQLAYGANEQFF | TGCGCCAGCAGCTTTTCCCAACTAGCGTATGGGGCCAATGAGCAGTTCTTC
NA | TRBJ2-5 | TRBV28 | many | CASGLQWETQYF | TGTGCCAGCGGGCTACAATGGGAGACCCAGTACTTC
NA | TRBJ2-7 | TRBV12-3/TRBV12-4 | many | CASSLSPGEQYF | TGTGCCAGCAGTTTAAGTCCCGGCGAGCAGTACTTC
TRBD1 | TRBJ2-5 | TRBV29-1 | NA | CSEGDRPGETQYF | TGCAGCGAGGGGGACAGGCCAGGGGAGACCCAGTACTTC
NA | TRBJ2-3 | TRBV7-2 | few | CASSSPWADTQYF | TGTGCCAGCAGCTCACCCTGGGCAGATACGCAGTATTTT
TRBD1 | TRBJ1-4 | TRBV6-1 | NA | CASSAWGQGDEKLFF | TGTGCCAGCAGTGCCTGGGGACAGGGGGACGAAAAACTGTTTTTT
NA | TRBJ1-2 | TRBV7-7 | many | CASNPLRGFGYGYTF | TGTGCTAGCAACCCACTGAGGGGTTTTGGGTATGGCTACACCTTC
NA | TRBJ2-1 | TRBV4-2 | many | CASSQDRGYPYNEQFF | TGTGCCAGCAGCCAAGATCGGGGGTACCCCTACAATGAGCAGTTCTTC
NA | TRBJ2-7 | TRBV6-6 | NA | CASGVDSDYEQYF | TGTGCCAGCGGGGTGGACAGCGACTACGAGCAGTACTTC
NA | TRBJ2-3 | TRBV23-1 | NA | CASSQSWCRPCTDTQYF | TGCGCCAGCAGTCAATCGTGGTGTCGGCCGTGTACAGATACGCAGTATTTT
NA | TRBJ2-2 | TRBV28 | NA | CASGSGLNWGDTGELFF | TGTGCCAGCGGCTCTGGGCTCAACTGGGGTGACACCGGGGAGCTGTTTTTT
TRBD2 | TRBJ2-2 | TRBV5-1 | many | CASSFTSGGNTGELFF | TGCGCCAGCAGCTTCACTAGCGGGGGGAACACCGGGGAGCTGTTTTTT
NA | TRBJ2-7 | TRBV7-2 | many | CASSLLQRPPQYF | TGTGCCAGCAGCTTACTTCAGCGGCCACCTCAGTACTTC
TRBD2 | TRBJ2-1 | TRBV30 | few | CAWSVMGRVAGGNEQFF | TGTGCCTGGAGTGTAATGGGTAGAGTAGCGGGAGGTAATGAGCAGTTCTTC